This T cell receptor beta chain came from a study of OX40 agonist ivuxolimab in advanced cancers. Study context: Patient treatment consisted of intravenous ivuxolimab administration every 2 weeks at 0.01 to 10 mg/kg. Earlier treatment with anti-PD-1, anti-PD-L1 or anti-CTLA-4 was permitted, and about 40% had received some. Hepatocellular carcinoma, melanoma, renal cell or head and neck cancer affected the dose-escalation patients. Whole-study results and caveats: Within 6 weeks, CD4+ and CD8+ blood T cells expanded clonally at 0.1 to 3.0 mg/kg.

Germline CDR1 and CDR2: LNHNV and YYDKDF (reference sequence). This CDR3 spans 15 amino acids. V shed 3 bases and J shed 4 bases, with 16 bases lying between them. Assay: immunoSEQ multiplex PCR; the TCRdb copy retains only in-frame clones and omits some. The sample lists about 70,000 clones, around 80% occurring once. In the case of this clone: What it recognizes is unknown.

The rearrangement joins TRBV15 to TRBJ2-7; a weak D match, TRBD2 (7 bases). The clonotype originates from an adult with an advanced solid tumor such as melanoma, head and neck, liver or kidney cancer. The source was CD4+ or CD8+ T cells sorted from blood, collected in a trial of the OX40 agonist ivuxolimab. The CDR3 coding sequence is TGTGCCACCAGCAGTGAGGGGAGGGGACATTACGAGCAGTACTTC. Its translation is CATSSEGRGHYEQYF. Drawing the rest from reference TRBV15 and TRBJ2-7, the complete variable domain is DAMVIQNPRYQVTQFGKPVTLSCSQTLNHNVMYWYQQKSSQAPKLLFHYYDKDFNNEADTPDNFQSRRPNTSFCFLDIRSPGLGDTAMYLCATSSEGRGHYEQYFGPGTRLTVT.